The rows below give T cell receptor beta chains drawn from one sample of a study of cytomegalovirus exposure and HLA in healthy donors. The table came from immunoSEQ multiplex PCR; TCRdb's copy has only in-frame clones and leaves some out. The data contain some 90,000 clones, 65% to 85% of them singletons. The sample taken for sequencing was PBMCs. The source of these receptors is a woman in her sixties or seventies in good health and CMV-seropositive. Each CDR3 is given with its conserved first and last residue. A D gene is named only where the DNA matches it firmly. Size values are once, few and many counts, or a class for expanded clones, and some rows have none.

d_call j_call v_call clone_size cdr3_nt cdr3_aa
NA TRBJ2-3 TRBV6-6 NA TGTGCCAGCAGGGGCGGGTGGGGAGATACGCAGTATTTT CASRGGWGDTQYF
TRBD1 TRBJ1-1 TRBV7-9 NA TGTGCCAGCAGCATAAGGACAGGGTACGGCACTGAAGCTTTCTTT CASSIRTGYGTEAFF
TRBD2 TRBJ2-5 TRBV7-9 few TGTGCCAGCAGCCTGGGGCTAGCGGGAGAGACCCAGTACTTC CASSLGLAGETQYF
TRBD2 TRBJ2-3 TRBV9 few TGTGCCAGCAGCTCCCGAGCGGGAGTAGTGGATACGCAGTATTTT CASSSRAGVVDTQYF
TRBD1 TRBJ1-6 TRBV5-1 NA TGCGCCAGCAGCTCGCTGGGACAGGGAGATTATTCACCCCTCCACTTT CASSSLGQGDYSPLHF
NA TRBJ2-7 TRBV2 NA TGTGCCAGCCACCTGCTGACTACCTACGAGCAGTACTTC CASHLLTTYEQYF
TRBD1 TRBJ2-7 TRBV5-4 NA TGTGCCAGCAGCAAGGGACAGGGGGCCACCTACGAGCAGTACTTC CASSKGQGATYEQYF
TRBD2 TRBJ2-3 TRBV6-1 few TGTGCCAGCATGGGAGGGAGGGCAGATACGCAGTATTTT CASMGGRADTQYF
NA TRBJ1-5 TRBV2 few TGTGCCAGCAGACACAGCGGGGAGGATCAGCCCCAGCATTTT CASRHSGEDQPQHF
TRBD1 TRBJ2-5 TRBV28 few TGTGCCAGCAGTCCCGGGATAGGGGGCCTCCGTGAGACCCAGTACTTC CASSPGIGGLRETQYF
TRBD2 TRBJ2-2 TRBV9 NA TGTGCCAGCAGCGTAGAAAGCGGGAGGGACGGGGAGCTGTTTTTT CASSVESGRDGELFF
NA TRBJ1-4 TRBV5-1 NA TGCGCCAGCAGCTTGGTGACCGGAGCTAATGAAAAACTGTTTTTT CASSLVTGANEKLFF
NA TRBJ1-6 TRBV27 NA TGTGCCAGCAGTTTTATCGATTCACCCCTCCACTTT CASSFIDSPLHF
NA TRBJ2-2 TRBV19 NA TGTGCCAGTAGTATTCAACCAGCCGGGGAGCTGTTTTTT CASSIQPAGELFF
NA TRBJ2-3 TRBV28 NA TGTGCCAGCAGTTTTTATTCAGATACGCAGTATTTT CASSFYSDTQYF
TRBD2 TRBJ2-4 TRBV10-3 NA TGTGCCATCAGTGAGGTTTCCGGGGGAGGGAACATTCAGTACTTC CAISEVSGGGNIQYF
TRBD2 TRBJ2-3 TRBV6-4 NA TGTGCCAGCAGTGACACCGGGAGGAGCACAGATACGCAGTATTTT CASSDTGRSTDTQYF
NA TRBJ2-1 TRBV5-1 NA TGCGCCAGCAGCTTGGCGGTTGAGACCTACAATGAGCAGTTCTTC CASSLAVETYNEQFF
NA TRBJ2-5 TRBV11-1 NA TGTGCCAGCAGCTTACAGGGAGGAGAGACCCAGTACTTC CASSLQGGETQYF
NA TRBJ1-5 TRBV28 few TGTGCCAGTTTATCGGGGGGCGTTGGCAATCAGCCCCAGCATTTT CASLSGGVGNQPQHF
TRBD1 TRBJ2-6 TRBV11-1 NA TGTGCCAGCAGCTCCGGGACAGGGGGCTTTGGGGCCAACGTCCTGACTTTC CASSSGTGGFGANVLTF
TRBD2 TRBJ2-7 TRBV19 NA TGTGCCAGTAGTTCCCGGACTAGCGGACCTGCCTACTACGAGCAGTACTTC CASSSRTSGPAYYEQYF
NA TRBJ2-7 TRBV20-1 once TGCAGTGGGAGGGGGGGCTACGAGCAGTACTTC CSGRGGYEQYF
NA TRBJ1-1 TRBV29-1 few TGCAGCGCCGAGGGTCCAGGGGTTGGGAACACTGAAGCTTTCTTT CSAEGPGVGNTEAFF
TRBD1 TRBJ2-2 TRBV7-2 NA TGTGCCAGCAGTCACACAGGGGGGAACACCGGGGAGCTGTTTTTT CASSHTGGNTGELFF